Included here is one T cell receptor (beta chain) sequence, with context. Its specificity is unknown. Germline CDR1 LGHNA, CDR2 YSLEER. After removal of 2 bases from V and 8 bases from J, the junction contained 10 bases not matched to a gene. This CDR3 spans 15 amino acids. The data derive from a study of cytomegalovirus exposure and HLA in healthy donors. Study-wide background: Per a later analysis, the roughly 670 first-cohort and 120 validation repertoires shared one platform. Study results and caveats: The study put 150 or so TCR beta chains on its list as cytomegalovirus-associated. Later, an analysis found that TCR clusters from the first cohort tended to co-occur in the 90 to 150 validation repertoires. The classifier was said to identify cytomegalovirus status with high specificity and sensitivity.

The assay was immunoSEQ multiplex PCR, and TCRdb's table has in-frame clones only and misses some. The sample consists of about 150,000 clones, 85% to 90% of them appearing once. The genes are TRBV4-3 and TRBJ1-2, with 8 bases lining up with TRBD1. The origin of this receptor is a human donor in good health. The specimen sequenced was PBMCs. The chain's CDR3 is CASSQTDRELRGYTF. Written as DNA, the CDR3 is TGCGCCAGCAGCCAAACGGACAGGGAGCTGCGAGGCTACACCTTC.